This entry lists 30 T cell receptor beta chains sequenced from one sample in a study of blood T cell repertoires in COVID-19. TCRdb's copy holds only in-frame clones and misses some; the assay was immunoSEQ multiplex PCR. The profile shows some 200,000 clones, around 89% of them singletons. The specimen sequenced was peripheral blood. All receptors derive from a man between 65 and 80 years old with acute or convalescent COVID-19.

V is TRBV4-1 and J is TRBJ1-4, with D maybe TRBD1 (6 bases). Germline lookup yields CDR1 MGHRA and CDR2 YSYEKL. Deletions cut 1 base from V and 8 bases from J, with 11 bases between. The CDR3 is 14 residues long. CDR3 region: CASSQAGAGEKLFF. The CDR3 DNA follows: TGCGCCAGCAGCCAAGCAGGGGCCGGGGAAAAACTGTTTTTT.

V and J are TRBV10-3 and TRBJ2-7; TRBD2 matches 11 bases. After removal of 2 bases from V and 3 bases from J, the junction contained 3 bases not matched to a gene. From germline, CDR1 is ENHRY and CDR2 SYGVKD. The CDR3 runs 15 residues. CDR3 residues: CAISEGTSGLYEQYF. CDR3 coding DNA: TGTGCCATCAGTGAGGGGACTAGCGGACTCTACGAGCAGTACTTC.

The rearrangement uses TRBV6-5 and TRBJ2-7; 7 bases line up with TRBD1. The CDR3 covers 15 residues. The V gene's germline CDR1 is MNHEY and CDR2 SVGAGI. With V trimmed by 5 bases and J by 6 bases, 13 bases remained unmatched. CDR3 nucleotides: TGTGCCAGCAGTACAGACAGGGTGAGTGTGTCCGAGCAGTACTTC. Translated, it gives CASSTDRVSVSEQYF.

The CDR3 DNA sequence: TGTGCCACCAGTGGGACTAGCGGAGACTCCTACAATGAGCAGTTCTTC. The encoded protein is CATSGTSGDSYNEQFF. V usage is TRBV24-1 and J usage is TRBJ2-1, with 10 positions matching TRBD2. J lost 0 bases, V lost 5 bases, and 3 bases had no gene match. The germline CDR1 and CDR2 sequences are KGHDR and SFDVKD. The CDR3 runs to 16 residues.

The chain has TRBV5-1 and TRBJ2-7; 7 nucleotides line up with TRBD1. CDR1 is SGHRS, CDR2 YFSETQ, per germline. The CDR3 covers 13 residues. With 4 bases clipped from V and 6 bases from J, the junction kept 7 bases outside the gene matches. The chain's CDR3 is CASSLGQSSEQYF. As DNA, the CDR3 is TGCGCCAGCAGCCTGGGACAGTCAAGCGAGCAGTACTTC.

The rearrangement uses TRBV2 and TRBJ1-2; D is perhaps TRBD1 (6 bases). There are 12 residues in the CDR3. V was pared by 4 bases and J by 10 bases, with 13 bases between. Germline CDR1 and CDR2: SNHLY and FYNNEI. As DNA, the CDR3 is TGTGCCAGCAGTGGGGCAGGGACACCCTACACCTTC. It yields the protein CASSGAGTPYTF.

DNA for the CDR3: TGTGCCAGCAGCCAATTCAGTTTTAGCACAGATACGCAGTATTTT. Its translation is CASSQFSFSTDTQYF. V usage is TRBV3-1 (or the pseudogene TRBV3-2) and J usage is TRBJ2-3, with D unclear. The length of the CDR3 is 15 residues. Trimming cost V 2 bases and J 0 bases, with 9 bases left between them. Germline CDR1 reads LGHDT; CDR2 reads YNNKEL (reference sequence).

V usage is TRBV30 and J usage is TRBJ2-7; tentatively, D is TRBD1 (6 bases). Between the trimmed V and J ends, which lost 0 bases and 2 bases, there was a span of 11 bases. The CDR3 length is 14 residues. Germline V gene data show CDR1 as GTSNPN and CDR2 as SVGIG (reference sequence). This CDR3 is CAWSVGTGPYEQYF. DNA for the CDR3: TGTGCCTGGAGTGTAGGTACAGGGCCCTACGAGCAGTACTTC.

This chain links TRBV6-4 with TRBJ2-3; D is unresolved. Trimming left V 4 bases short and J 4 bases short, with 15 bases between. The CDR3 length is 15 residues. The germline CDR1 and CDR2 sequences are MRHNA and SNTAGT. The CDR3 bases are TGTGCCAGCAGTGTTTCTTCTGAGGTCTCAGATACGCAGTATTTT. This codes for CASSVSSEVSDTQYF.

This clone appeared a single time. The chain recombines TRBV29-1 with TRBJ2-7; TRBD1 is a possible D gene (5 bases). The CDR3 is made up of 14 amino acids. Germline CDR1 reads SQVTM; CDR2 reads ANQGSEA. Trimming left V 5 bases short and J 2 bases short, with 16 bases between. CDR3 region: CSVCFGRGPYEQYF. In nucleotides, the CDR3 is TGCAGCGTTTGTTTTGGTAGGGGCCCCTACGAGCAGTACTTC.

V gene TRBV5-1 combines with J gene TRBJ1-1; the match to TRBD1 covers 9 bases. Germline trimming cut 4 bases from V and 5 bases from J; bases unmatched to any gene: 12. Germline V gene sequence: CDR1 SGHRS, CDR2 YFSETQ. This CDR3 has 16 amino acids. The CDR3 nucleotides are TGCGCCAGCAGCCTAGAATGGGGACAGGGTGGGACTGAAGCTTTCTTT. It is translated as CASSLEWGQGGTEAFF.

V gene TRBV10-3 combines with J gene TRBJ2-1; 14 nucleotides align to TRBD2. Per the germline V gene, CDR1 is ENHRY and CDR2 is SYGVKD. Germline trimming cut 11 bases from V and 3 bases from J; bases unmatched to any gene: 3. CDR3 size: 14 residues. CDR3 in amino acids: CAVGLAGDYNEQFF. The DNA of the CDR3 is TGTGCCGTGGGACTAGCGGGAGACTACAATGAGCAGTTCTTC.

The chain is built from TRBV9 and TRBJ2-5; TRBD2 agrees at 7 bases. Germline loops: CDR1 SGDLS, CDR2 YYNGEE. The CDR3 runs 15 residues. With V trimmed by 0 bases and J by 5 bases, 7 bases remained unmatched. The CDR3 region is CASSVGEGHGETQYF. Here the CDR3 DNA reads TGTGCCAGCAGCGTAGGGGAGGGCCATGGCGAGACCCAGTACTTC.

This chain links TRBV15 with TRBJ2-2; 9 nucleotides agree with TRBD1. The CDR3 is 19 amino acids. V lost 5 bases to trimming and J lost 6 bases; unmatched junction nucleotides: 19. Germline V gives CDR1 LNHNV, CDR2 YYDKDF (reference sequence). The CDR3 DNA follows: TGTGCCACCAGCCGATCGAAGTATGAGACAGGGGGTGATTCCGGGGAGCTGTTTTTT. It encodes CATSRSKYETGGDSGELFF.

The genes are TRBV5-1 and TRBJ1-5; D is unresolved. Trimming removed 4 bases at V and 4 bases at J, with 9 bases between. Germline CDR1 and CDR2: SGHRS and YFSETQ. The CDR3 loop spans 13 amino acids. CDR3 nucleotides: TGCGCCAGCAGCCTAGACCTGAATCAGCCCCAGCATTTT. Translation: CASSLDLNQPQHF.

The count of this clone is one. The V call is TRBV9, the J call TRBJ2-7, with D maybe TRBD1 (5 bases). V lost 0 bases and J 0 bases, leaving 7 bases between the germline ends. The CDR3 runs to 14 residues. The V gene's germline CDR1 is SGDLS and CDR2 YYNGEE. The chain's CDR3 is CASSVGGISYEQYF. Written as DNA, the CDR3 is TGTGCCAGCAGCGTAGGGGGCATCTCCTACGAGCAGTACTTC.

V gene TRBV28 combines with J gene TRBJ2-3, with 7 positions matching TRBD2. CDR3 length: 17 residues. Germline V gene data show CDR1 as MDHEN and CDR2 as SYDVKM. The trim removed 5 bases at V and 1 base at J, leaving 12 bases unmatched. The CDR3 coding sequence is TGTGCCAGCAGTCCGCGGGGTAGCGGGTTTCGCACAGATACGCAGTATTTT. Translating gives CASSPRGSGFRTDTQYF.

This sequence joins TRBV5-1 and TRBJ2-7; tentative D call: TRBD1 (6 bases). Trimming took 4 bases from V and 3 from J, leaving 8 bases between them. From germline, CDR1 is SGHRS and CDR2 YFSETQ. The CDR3 is 12 amino acids. CDR3 in DNA: TGCGCCAGCAGCCAGGGGATCTACGAGCAGTACTTC. Encoded protein: CASSQGIYEQYF.

This clone was seen only once. The chain has TRBV5-5 and TRBJ2-1, with D unclear. This CDR3 spans 15 amino acids. Germline CDR1 reads SGHKS; CDR2 reads YYEKEE (reference sequence). Trimming shortened V by 4 bases and J by 0 bases, and 11 bases separated the two germline ends. CDR3 nucleotides: TGTGCCAGCAGCCCGTCATTGAGCTCCTACAATGAGCAGTTCTTC. Amino acids: CASSPSLSSYNEQFF.

The rearrangement joins TRBV9 to TRBJ2-1; 12 bases are shared with TRBD2. V lost 4 bases and J lost 9; bases outside the gene matches: 17. CDR3 length: 18 amino acids. Germline V lookup: CDR1 SGDLS, CDR2 YYNGEE. Written as DNA, the CDR3 is TGTGCCAGCAGCTTACCCCGACTAGCGGGAGCCGTAGAGGTTGAGCAGTTCTTC. As protein: CASSLPRLAGAVEVEQFF.

J is TRBJ2-7 and V is TRBV10-3; 13 bases fit TRBD2. CDR1 is ENHRY and CDR2 is SYGVKD in the germline V gene. V lost 3 bases to trimming and J lost 4 bases; unmatched junction nucleotides: 6. This CDR3 is 16 amino acids long. The CDR3 loop reads CAISDPGLAGSYEQYF. The CDR3 DNA is TGTGCCATCAGTGACCCGGGACTAGCGGGAAGTTACGAGCAGTACTTC.

This chain links TRBV3-1 (or the pseudogene TRBV3-2) with TRBJ1-1, with D uncertain. V was shortened by 3 bases and J by 3 bases, with 14 bases between the two germline ends. Per the germline V gene, CDR1 is LGHDT and CDR2 is YNNKEL (reference sequence). The CDR3 is 15 amino acids. CDR3 sequence: CASSHALGRYTEAFF. The CDR3 region has the DNA TGTGCCAGCAGCCACGCCTTGGGCCGGTACACTGAAGCTTTCTTT.

This sequence joins TRBV19 and TRBJ1-5; the D is unclear. CDR3 length equals 14 residues. From germline, CDR1 is LNHDA and CDR2 SQIVND (reference sequence). The ends were cut back, 5 bases at V and 0 bases at J, with 8 bases in the middle. The CDR3 DNA sequence: TGTGCCAGTAGTTCGGTTTATAGCAATCAGCCCCAGCATTTT. It specifies CASSSVYSNQPQHF.

This clone was seen just once. This rearrangement joins TRBV6-2 or TRBV6-3 to TRBJ2-6; TRBD1 aligns across 7 bases. The CDR3 is 16 residues long. V gave up 0 bases and J gave up 2 bases; unmatched junction bases: 1. The V gene's germline CDR1 is MNHEY and CDR2 SVGEGT. The CDR3 DNA reads as TGTGCCAGCAGTTACTCCGACAGGGCTGGGGCCAACGTCCTGACTTTC. Translating gives CASSYSDRAGANVLTF.

The rearrangement uses TRBV12-3 or TRBV12-4 and TRBJ2-1; D possibly corresponds to TRBD2 (5 bases). V lost 2 bases, J lost 13 bases, and 12 bases lay in between. The CDR3 totals 12 residues. The CDR3 coding sequence is TGTGCCAGCAGTTTAAATCGTGGAGGCCAGTTCTTC. This gives the protein CASSLNRGGQFF.

Of note for this clone: One end of the junction fails to match germline, which may point to a read error. The chain combines TRBV28 with TRBJ1-4; D remains ambiguous. This CDR3 is built from 14 residues. The germline CDR1 and CDR2 sequences are MDHEN and SYDVKM. In DNA, the CDR3 is TGTGCCAGCAGTTTAGTGGGAGGGTACCGCAAACCCACTTTT. Amino acids: CASSLVGGYRKPTF.

J is TRBJ2-1 and V is TRBV7-2; no clear D. There are 16 residues in the CDR3. V lost 5 bases and J 3 bases, leaving 17 bases between the germline ends. The germline V gene encodes CDR1 SGHTA and CDR2 FQGNSA. CDR3 in DNA: TGTGCCAGCAGCCTCTCAATAGCCCTAATCTACAATGAGCAGTTCTTC. Its translation: CASSLSIALIYNEQFF. Drawing the rest from reference TRBV7-2 and TRBJ2-1, the complete variable domain is GAGVSQSPSNKVTEKGKDVELRCDPISGHTALYWYRQSLGQGLEFLIYFQGNSAPDKSGLPSDRFSAERTGGSVSTLTIQRTQQEDSAVYLCASSLSIALIYNEQFFGPGTRLTVL.

This chain connects TRBV18 to TRBJ2-5, with D hard to call. V was cut by 5 bases and J by 5 bases, with 6 bases left in between. This CDR3 is built from 11 residues. Germline values: CDR1 KGHSH, CDR2 LQKENI. The CDR3 DNA reads as TGTGCCAGCTCAATCGGGGAGACCCAGTACTTC. It yields the protein CASSIGETQYF.

This chain connects TRBV19 to TRBJ1-1; tentative D call: TRBD1 (5 bases). The CDR3 runs 13 residues. Trimming removed 6 bases at V and 1 base at J, with 9 bases between. The germline gives CDR1 LNHDA, CDR2 SQIVND (reference sequence). The CDR3 DNA is TGTGCCAGTAGAACAGGTCGGAACACTGAAGCTTTCTTT. This encodes CASRTGRNTEAFF. The complete variable domain, with remaining parts taken from reference TRBV19 and TRBJ1-1, reads DGGITQSPKYLFRKEGQNVTLSCEQNLNHDAMYWYRQDPGQGLRLIYYSQIVNDFQKGDIAEGYSVSREKKESFPLTVTSAQKNPTAFYLCASRTGRNTEAFFGQGTRLTVV.

The V call is TRBV6-5, the J call TRBJ2-1; 9 positions agree with TRBD2. Germline CDR1 reads MNHEY; CDR2 reads SVGAGI. The CDR3 sequence is 16 residues long. The junction had 8 bases not matched to a gene; V was cut back by 4 bases and J by 4 bases. The CDR3 bases are TGTGCCAGCAGTTTAATAGCGGGAGCTAGGTACAATGAGCAGTTCTTC. This codes for CASSLIAGARYNEQFF.